Detailed here is one T cell receptor (beta chain). The germline CDR1 and CDR2 sequences are SGHVS and FQNEAQ. The CDR3 contains 18 residues. V lost 2 bases to trimming and J lost 6 bases, with 23 bases between them. Grouping used clinical history reported by participants in a survey and questionnaire. This sample stems from a study of blood T cell repertoires in COVID-19. Assay used: immunoSEQ multiplex PCR; TCRdb lists only in-frame clones, some missing. The sample lists roughly 230,000 clones; around 83% were seen once. The specimen was PBMCs or T cells enriched from blood (not recorded which). The chain links TRBV7-8 to TRBJ2-1; D possibly corresponds to TRBD1 (5 bases). The TCR was taken from a woman aged 45 to 65 who had been exposed to COVID-19. CDR3 in amino acids: CASSLNVGSAKGANEQFF. DNA of the CDR3: TGTGCCAGCAGCTTAAATGTGGGTTCGGCGAAAGGGGCCAATGAGCAGTTCTTC.